The rows below give T cell receptor beta chains drawn from one sample of a study of cytomegalovirus exposure and HLA in healthy donors. Produced via immunoSEQ multiplex PCR; TCRdb's table is partial and in-frame only. The repertoire holds about 87,000 clones, with approximately 79% as singletons. What was sequenced was PBMCs. The source is a woman aged 40 to 49 in good health and CMV-seronegative. CDR3s include the opening cysteine and the closing phenylalanine or tryptophan. D genes are given only for firm matches. Clone size is shown for a subset of rows, as once, few, many or a class of expanded clone.

j_call: TRBJ2-3; clone_size: NA; d_call: TRBD1; v_call: TRBV5-1; cdr3_aa: CASSSGTGWDVSTDTQYF; cdr3_nt: TGCGCCAGCAGCTCCGGGACAGGGTGGGACGTCAGTACAGATACGCAGTATTTT
j_call: TRBJ2-6; clone_size: NA; d_call: NA; v_call: TRBV2; cdr3_aa: CASRTSGANVLTF; cdr3_nt: TGTGCCAGCAGGACTTCTGGGGCCAACGTCCTGACTTTC
j_call: TRBJ1-2; clone_size: NA; d_call: TRBD1; v_call: TRBV9; cdr3_aa: CASSRRQGNYGYTF; cdr3_nt: TGTGCCAGCAGCAGACGACAGGGAAACTATGGCTACACCTTC
j_call: TRBJ1-5; clone_size: few; d_call: TRBD1; v_call: TRBV4-2; cdr3_aa: CASSQGQGPEPQHF; cdr3_nt: TGTGCCAGCAGCCAAGGACAGGGGCCGGAGCCCCAGCATTTT
j_call: TRBJ2-3; clone_size: NA; d_call: TRBD2; v_call: TRBV7-2; cdr3_aa: CASSLYGTSGDHLDTQYF; cdr3_nt: TGTGCCAGCAGCTTATACGGGACTAGCGGGGACCACCTTGATACGCAGTATTTT
j_call: TRBJ1-2; clone_size: NA; d_call: NA; v_call: TRBV30; cdr3_aa: CPQEFEGQNYGYTF; cdr3_nt: TGTCCACAAGAGTTTGAAGGACAGAACTATGGCTACACCTTC
j_call: TRBJ1-6; clone_size: many; d_call: TRBD1; v_call: TRBV5-5; cdr3_aa: CASSRFGQAVGSPLHF; cdr3_nt: TGTGCCAGCAGCCGCTTCGGACAGGCCGTTGGTTCACCCCTCCACTTT
j_call: TRBJ2-2; clone_size: NA; d_call: TRBD2; v_call: TRBV9; cdr3_aa: CASSETSGGTGELFF; cdr3_nt: TGTGCCAGCAGCGAGACTAGCGGGGGGACCGGGGAGCTGTTTTTT
j_call: TRBJ1-2; clone_size: NA; d_call: NA; v_call: TRBV6-1; cdr3_aa: CASSEVTAYGYTF; cdr3_nt: TGTGCCAGCAGTGAAGTCACTGCCTATGGCTACACCTTC
j_call: TRBJ1-4; clone_size: NA; d_call: NA; v_call: TRBV30; cdr3_aa: CAWSASGYVLRFPTNEKLFF; cdr3_nt: TGTGCCTGGAGTGCTAGCGGTTACGTATTACGGTTTCCAACTAATGAAAAACTGTTTTTT
j_call: TRBJ2-1; clone_size: NA; d_call: TRBD1; v_call: TRBV5-1; cdr3_aa: CASSSPRGEGTGAEQFF; cdr3_nt: TGCGCCAGCAGCTCTCCCCGGGGGGAAGGGACAGGGGCTGAGCAGTTCTTC
j_call: TRBJ2-7; clone_size: NA; d_call: TRBD1; v_call: TRBV15; cdr3_aa: CATSRNRDRGLGEQYF; cdr3_nt: TGTGCCACCAGCAGGAACCGGGACAGGGGGCTCGGCGAGCAGTACTTC
j_call: TRBJ1-1; clone_size: NA; d_call: TRBD1; v_call: TRBV30; cdr3_aa: CALDRGNTEAFF; cdr3_nt: TGTGCCTTAGACAGGGGAAACACTGAAGCTTTCTTT
j_call: TRBJ1-5; clone_size: NA; d_call: NA; v_call: TRBV7-9; cdr3_aa: CASSLDAGRHQPQHF; cdr3_nt: TGTGCCAGCAGCTTAGATGCGGGACGTCATCAGCCCCAGCATTTT
j_call: TRBJ2-2; clone_size: NA; d_call: TRBD1; v_call: TRBV7-6; cdr3_aa: CASSLADRAGTGELFF; cdr3_nt: TGTGCCAGCAGCTTAGCGGACAGGGCGGGCACCGGGGAGCTGTTTTTT
j_call: TRBJ1-3; clone_size: NA; d_call: NA; v_call: TRBV5-1; cdr3_aa: CASSLEVGGSSGNTIYF; cdr3_nt: TGCGCCAGCAGCTTGGAAGTGGGGGGGAGCTCTGGAAACACCATATATTTT
j_call: TRBJ2-7; clone_size: NA; d_call: NA; v_call: TRBV19; cdr3_aa: CASSIGAWAGYEQYF; cdr3_nt: TGTGCCAGTAGTATCGGGGCTTGGGCGGGATACGAGCAGTACTTC
j_call: TRBJ2-1; clone_size: NA; d_call: NA; v_call: TRBV21-1; cdr3_aa: CASLRGGSEPYNEQFF; cdr3_nt: TGTGCCAGCCTTAGGGGGGGCTCAGAGCCTTACAATGAGCAGTTCTTC
j_call: TRBJ1-1; clone_size: NA; d_call: NA; v_call: TRBV10-3; cdr3_aa: CAISESQGVGTEAFF; cdr3_nt: TGTGCCATCAGTGAGTCGCAGGGTGTGGGCACTGAAGCTTTCTTT
j_call: TRBJ2-7; clone_size: few; d_call: TRBD2; v_call: TRBV19; cdr3_aa: CASSIVAGETYEQYF; cdr3_nt: TGTGCCAGTAGTATAGTTGCGGGGGAGACCTACGAGCAGTACTTC
j_call: TRBJ1-4; clone_size: NA; d_call: NA; v_call: TRBV11-2; cdr3_aa: CASSLDGGSAAATNEKLFF; cdr3_nt: TGTGCCAGCAGCTTAGACGGAGGCTCGGCAGCAGCAACTAATGAAAAACTGTTTTTT
j_call: TRBJ1-5; clone_size: NA; d_call: TRBD1; v_call: TRBV5-1; cdr3_aa: CASSPRTGGNQPQHF; cdr3_nt: TGCGCCAGCAGCCCGCGGACAGGGGGAAATCAGCCCCAGCATTTT
j_call: TRBJ2-7; clone_size: NA; d_call: TRBD1; v_call: TRBV6-5; cdr3_aa: CASRRAGQGYEQYF; cdr3_nt: TGTGCCAGCAGGAGGGCCGGACAGGGCTACGAGCAGTACTTC
j_call: TRBJ2-7; clone_size: many; d_call: NA; v_call: TRBV6-1; cdr3_aa: CASSEAGNWWGGFYEQYF; cdr3_nt: TGTGCCAGCAGTGAAGCGGGCAATTGGTGGGGGGGCTTCTACGAGCAGTACTTC
j_call: TRBJ1-1; clone_size: NA; d_call: NA; v_call: TRBV30; cdr3_aa: CAWIPSRGAFF; cdr3_nt: TGTGCCTGGATTCCTTCCCGGGGAGCTTTCTTT
j_call: TRBJ1-5; clone_size: NA; d_call: TRBD1; v_call: TRBV6-4; cdr3_aa: CASGQDSNQPQNF; cdr3_nt: TGTGCCAGCGGACAGGATAGCAATCAGCCCCAGAATTTT
j_call: TRBJ1-1; clone_size: few; d_call: NA; v_call: TRBV7-9; cdr3_aa: CASSPHGGLGTEAFF; cdr3_nt: TGTGCCAGCAGCCCCCATGGGGGGTTAGGCACTGAAGCTTTCTTT
j_call: TRBJ1-5; clone_size: NA; d_call: TRBD1; v_call: TRBV4-3; cdr3_aa: CASSQHGGQVGQPQHF; cdr3_nt: TGCGCCAGCAGCCAACACGGCGGACAGGTGGGTCAGCCCCAGCATTTT
j_call: TRBJ2-1; clone_size: NA; d_call: NA; v_call: TRBV5-6; cdr3_aa: CASSRAGIVPYNEQFF; cdr3_nt: TGTGCCAGCAGCCGAGCGGGCATAGTCCCCTACAATGAGCAGTTCTTC
j_call: TRBJ1-2; clone_size: NA; d_call: NA; v_call: TRBV28; cdr3_aa: CASSTGWGLAF; cdr3_nt: TGTGCCAGCAGTACAGGGTGGGGCTTGGCCTTC
j_call: TRBJ2-7; clone_size: NA; d_call: TRBD1; v_call: TRBV30; cdr3_aa: CAWSRDSPYEQYF; cdr3_nt: TGTGCCTGGAGTAGGGACAGTCCCTACGAGCAGTACTTC
j_call: TRBJ1-1; clone_size: few; d_call: NA; v_call: TRBV4-2; cdr3_aa: CASSQERENTEAFF; cdr3_nt: TGTGCCAGCAGCCAAGAACGAGAGAACACTGAAGCTTTCTTT
j_call: TRBJ1-4; clone_size: NA; d_call: NA; v_call: TRBV15; cdr3_aa: CATSRGTNEKLFF; cdr3_nt: TGTGCCACCAGCAGGGGCACTAATGAAAAACTGTTTTTT
j_call: TRBJ2-6; clone_size: once; d_call: TRBD2; v_call: TRBV10-3; cdr3_aa: CAILPASGASGANVLTF; cdr3_nt: TGTGCCATCCTTCCGGCTAGCGGGGCCTCTGGGGCCAACGTCCTGACTTTC
j_call: TRBJ2-5; clone_size: once; d_call: TRBD2; v_call: TRBV6-5; cdr3_aa: CASRGLALQETQYF; cdr3_nt: TGTGCCAGCAGAGGACTAGCGTTACAAGAGACCCAGTACTTC
j_call: TRBJ2-3; clone_size: NA; d_call: TRBD1; v_call: TRBV29-1; cdr3_aa: CSVKGQHTDTQYF; cdr3_nt: TGCAGCGTTAAGGGACAGCACACAGATACGCAGTATTTT
j_call: TRBJ2-5; clone_size: NA; d_call: NA; v_call: TRBV2; cdr3_aa: CASSGDSKETQYF; cdr3_nt: TGTGCCAGCAGTGGAGACAGCAAAGAGACCCAGTACTTC
j_call: TRBJ2-2; clone_size: NA; d_call: TRBD2; v_call: TRBV7-9; cdr3_aa: CASSWSGGNTGELFF; cdr3_nt: TGTGCCAGCAGCTGGAGCGGGGGGAACACCGGGGAGCTGTTTTTT
j_call: TRBJ2-3; clone_size: NA; d_call: NA; v_call: TRBV30; cdr3_aa: CAFQISDVTDTQYF; cdr3_nt: TGTGCCTTCCAAATTAGCGACGTTACAGATACGCAGTATTTT
j_call: TRBJ2-2; clone_size: NA; d_call: NA; v_call: TRBV4-3; cdr3_aa: CASSQDFGTGELFF; cdr3_nt: TGCGCCAGCAGCCAAGATTTCGGCACCGGGGAGCTGTTTTTT
j_call: TRBJ1-3; clone_size: NA; d_call: NA; v_call: TRBV6-1; cdr3_aa: CASLEGLTFGNTIYF; cdr3_nt: TGTGCCAGTCTTGAGGGCCTCACCTTTGGAAACACCATATATTTT
j_call: TRBJ1-2; clone_size: NA; d_call: NA; v_call: TRBV7-2; cdr3_aa: CASRDTRYGYTF; cdr3_nt: TGTGCCAGCAGGGACACCAGATATGGCTACACCTTC
j_call: TRBJ1-6; clone_size: NA; d_call: TRBD1; v_call: TRBV6-5; cdr3_aa: CASSYRTGGLNSPLHF; cdr3_nt: TGTGCCAGCAGTTACCGAACAGGGGGCCTCAATTCACCCCTCCACTTT
j_call: TRBJ1-1; clone_size: few; d_call: NA; v_call: TRBV5-1; cdr3_aa: CASSSSQGITEAFF; cdr3_nt: TGCGCCAGCAGCTCTTCCCAGGGCATCACTGAAGCTTTCTTT
j_call: TRBJ1-6; clone_size: NA; d_call: NA; v_call: TRBV30; cdr3_aa: CAWSARSGDNSPLNF; cdr3_nt: TGTGCCTGGAGTGCGCGTTCAGGGGACAATTCACCCCTCAACTTT
j_call: TRBJ1-4; clone_size: NA; d_call: NA; v_call: TRBV30; cdr3_aa: CAWGAHATNEKLFF; cdr3_nt: TGTGCCTGGGGGGCCCACGCAACTAATGAAAAACTGTTTTTT
j_call: TRBJ1-2; clone_size: once; d_call: TRBD1; v_call: TRBV4-3; cdr3_aa: CASSEGQGYGYTF; cdr3_nt: TGCGCCAGCAGCGAGGGACAGGGTTATGGCTACACCTTC
j_call: TRBJ1-1; clone_size: once; d_call: TRBD1; v_call: TRBV11-2; cdr3_aa: CASGPTGQNTEAFF; cdr3_nt: TGTGCCAGCGGACCGACAGGGCAAAACACTGAAGCTTTCTTT
j_call: TRBJ1-5; clone_size: NA; d_call: NA; v_call: TRBV19; cdr3_aa: CASMDTRTNQPQNF; cdr3_nt: TGTGCCAGTATGGACACCCGTACCAATCAGCCCCAGAATTTT
j_call: TRBJ2-5; clone_size: few; d_call: NA; v_call: TRBV28; cdr3_aa: CASSLGRGETQYF; cdr3_nt: TGTGCCAGCAGTTTAGGGAGGGGGGAGACCCAGTACTTC
j_call: TRBJ2-2; clone_size: few; d_call: TRBD2; v_call: TRBV15; cdr3_aa: CATSRDRGVGGELFF; cdr3_nt: TGTGCCACCAGCAGAGATCGGGGGGTCGGCGGGGAGCTGTTTTTT
j_call: TRBJ1-1; clone_size: few; d_call: NA; v_call: TRBV19; cdr3_aa: CASSGSGGVSTEAFF; cdr3_nt: TGTGCCAGTAGTGGTTCGGGGGGAGTGAGCACTGAAGCTTTCTTT
j_call: TRBJ2-3; clone_size: NA; d_call: NA; v_call: TRBV5-6; cdr3_aa: CASSLWTTSTDTQYF; cdr3_nt: TGTGCCAGCAGCCTATGGACTACCAGCACAGATACGCAGTATTTT
j_call: TRBJ2-4; clone_size: NA; d_call: NA; v_call: TRBV4-2; cdr3_aa: CASSSSWRTGDVSQNIQYF; cdr3_nt: TGTGCCAGCAGCTCGTCCTGGAGGACGGGAGACGTTAGCCAAAACATTCAGTACTTC
j_call: TRBJ1-5; clone_size: few; d_call: NA; v_call: TRBV6-6; cdr3_aa: CASSIQGHQPQHF; cdr3_nt: TGTGCCAGCAGCATACAGGGACATCAGCCCCAGCATTTT
j_call: TRBJ1-6; clone_size: NA; d_call: NA; v_call: TRBV5-1; cdr3_aa: CASSPQEKPNSPLHF; cdr3_nt: TGCGCCAGCAGCCCACAGGAGAAACCGAATTCACCCCTCCACTTT
j_call: TRBJ2-7; clone_size: once; d_call: TRBD1; v_call: TRBV27; cdr3_aa: CASSLGGTGFYEQYF; cdr3_nt: TGTGCCAGCAGTTTAGGTGGGACAGGATTCTACGAGCAGTACTTC
j_call: TRBJ1-6; clone_size: NA; d_call: NA; v_call: TRBV4-3; cdr3_aa: CASSQDYGQGNRPLHF; cdr3_nt: TGCGCCAGCAGCCAAGATTATGGGCAGGGGAACCGACCCCTCCACTTT
j_call: TRBJ2-7; clone_size: once; d_call: NA; v_call: TRBV5-1; cdr3_aa: CASSKTAPDYEQYF; cdr3_nt: TGCGCCAGCAGCAAGACAGCCCCTGACTACGAGCAGTACTTC